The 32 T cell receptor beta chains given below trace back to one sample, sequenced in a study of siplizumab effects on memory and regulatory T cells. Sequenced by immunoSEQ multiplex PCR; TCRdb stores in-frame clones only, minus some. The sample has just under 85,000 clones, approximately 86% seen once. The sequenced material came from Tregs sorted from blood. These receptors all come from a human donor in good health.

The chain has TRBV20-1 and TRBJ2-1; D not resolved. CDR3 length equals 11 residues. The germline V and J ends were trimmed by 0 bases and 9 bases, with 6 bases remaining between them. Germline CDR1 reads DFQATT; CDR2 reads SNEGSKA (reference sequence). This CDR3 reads CSARDLGEQFF. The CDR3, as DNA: TGCAGTGCTAGAGATTTAGGTGAGCAGTTCTTC.

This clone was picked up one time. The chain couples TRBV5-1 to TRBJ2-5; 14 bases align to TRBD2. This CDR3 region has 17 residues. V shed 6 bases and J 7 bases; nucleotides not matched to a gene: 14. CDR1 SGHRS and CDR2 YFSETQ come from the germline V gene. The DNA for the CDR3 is TGCGCCAGCACCCGACTAGCGGGGGGGCCAAGTCTTGGGACCCAGTACTTC. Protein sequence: CASTRLAGGPSLGTQYF.

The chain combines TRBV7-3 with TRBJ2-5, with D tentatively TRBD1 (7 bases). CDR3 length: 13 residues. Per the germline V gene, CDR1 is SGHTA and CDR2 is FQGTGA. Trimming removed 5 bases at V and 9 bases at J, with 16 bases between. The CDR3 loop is CASSAGQFGAQYF. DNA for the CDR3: TGTGCCAGCAGCGCGGGACAGTTCGGGGCCCAGTACTTC.

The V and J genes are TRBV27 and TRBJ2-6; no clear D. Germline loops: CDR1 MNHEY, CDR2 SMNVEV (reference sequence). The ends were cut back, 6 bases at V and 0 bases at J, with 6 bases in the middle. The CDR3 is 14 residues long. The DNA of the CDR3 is TGTGCCAGCAGCCCGTTCTCTGGGGCCAACGTCCTGACTTTC. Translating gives CASSPFSGANVLTF. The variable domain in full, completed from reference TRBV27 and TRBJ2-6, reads EAQVTQNPRYLITVTGKKLTVTCSQNMNHEYMSWYRQDPGLGLRQIYYSMNVEVTDKGDVPEGYKVSRKEKRNFPLILESPSPNQTSLYFCASSPFSGANVLTFGAGSRLTVL.

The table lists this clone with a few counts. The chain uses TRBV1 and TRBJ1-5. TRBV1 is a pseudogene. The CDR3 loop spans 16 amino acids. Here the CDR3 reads CTSSQALGGRDQPQHF. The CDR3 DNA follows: TGCACCAGCAGCCAAGCTTTGGGGGGCCGGGATCAGCCCCAGCATTTT.

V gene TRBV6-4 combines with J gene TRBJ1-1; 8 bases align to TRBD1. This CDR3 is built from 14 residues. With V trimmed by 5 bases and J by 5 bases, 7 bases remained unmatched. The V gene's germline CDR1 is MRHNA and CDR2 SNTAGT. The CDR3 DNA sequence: TGTGCCAGCAGTCCACGGACAGGGTGGACTGAAGCTTTCTTT. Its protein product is CASSPRTGWTEAFF.

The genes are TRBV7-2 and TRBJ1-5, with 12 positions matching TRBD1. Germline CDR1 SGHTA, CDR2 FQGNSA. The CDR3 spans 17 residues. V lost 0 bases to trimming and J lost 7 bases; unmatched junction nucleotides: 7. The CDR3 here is CASSLAPGTGGAQPQHF. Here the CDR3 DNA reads TGTGCCAGCAGCTTAGCTCCCGGGACAGGGGGCGCGCAGCCCCAGCATTTT.

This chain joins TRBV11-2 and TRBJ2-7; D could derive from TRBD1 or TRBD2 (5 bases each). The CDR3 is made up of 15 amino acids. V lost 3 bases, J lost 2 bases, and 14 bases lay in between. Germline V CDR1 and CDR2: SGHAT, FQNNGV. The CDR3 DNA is TGTGCCAGCAGCTTCCGAGGGGATCAGACCTACGAGCAGTACTTC. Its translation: CASSFRGDQTYEQYF.

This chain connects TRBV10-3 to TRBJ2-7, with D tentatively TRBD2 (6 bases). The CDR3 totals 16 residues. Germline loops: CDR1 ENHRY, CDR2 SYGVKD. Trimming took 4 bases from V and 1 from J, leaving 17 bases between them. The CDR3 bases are TGTGCCATCAGTGTCTCCCAAGCGGGCGGATCCTACGAGCAGTACTTC. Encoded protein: CAISVSQAGGSYEQYF.

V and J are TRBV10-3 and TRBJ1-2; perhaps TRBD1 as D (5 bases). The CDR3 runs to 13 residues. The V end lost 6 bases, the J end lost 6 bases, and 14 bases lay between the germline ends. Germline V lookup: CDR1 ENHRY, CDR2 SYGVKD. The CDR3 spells CAISRDLEDGYTF. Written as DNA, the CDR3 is TGTGCCATCAGCCGGGACCTAGAAGATGGCTACACCTTC.

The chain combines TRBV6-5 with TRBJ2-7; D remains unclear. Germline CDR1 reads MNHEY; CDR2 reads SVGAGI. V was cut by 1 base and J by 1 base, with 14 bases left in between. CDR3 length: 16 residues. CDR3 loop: CASSYYSSKRSYEQYF. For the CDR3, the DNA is TGTGCCAGCAGTTACTACTCCTCTAAACGATCCTACGAGCAGTACTTC.

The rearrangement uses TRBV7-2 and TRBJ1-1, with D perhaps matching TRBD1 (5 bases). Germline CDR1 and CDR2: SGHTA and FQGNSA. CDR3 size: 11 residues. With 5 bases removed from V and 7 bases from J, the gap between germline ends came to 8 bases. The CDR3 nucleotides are TGTGCCAGCAGCGCAGGGCTTGAAGCTTTCTTT. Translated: CASSAGLEAFF.

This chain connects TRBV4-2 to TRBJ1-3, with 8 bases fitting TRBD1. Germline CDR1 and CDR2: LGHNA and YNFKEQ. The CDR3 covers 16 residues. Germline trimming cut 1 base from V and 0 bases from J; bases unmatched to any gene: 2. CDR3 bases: TGTGCCAGCAGCCAAGCCCAGGGGGCCTCTGGAAACACCATATATTTT. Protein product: CASSQAQGASGNTIYF.

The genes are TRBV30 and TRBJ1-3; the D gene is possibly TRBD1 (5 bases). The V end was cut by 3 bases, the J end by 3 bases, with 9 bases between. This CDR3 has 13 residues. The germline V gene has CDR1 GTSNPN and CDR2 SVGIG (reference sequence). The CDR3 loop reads CAWRSGIGNTIYF. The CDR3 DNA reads TGTGCCTGGAGGTCAGGGATTGGAAACACCATATATTTT.

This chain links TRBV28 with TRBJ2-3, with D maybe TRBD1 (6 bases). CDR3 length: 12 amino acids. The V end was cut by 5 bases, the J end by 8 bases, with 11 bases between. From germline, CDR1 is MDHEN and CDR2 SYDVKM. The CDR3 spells CASSIQGGTQYF. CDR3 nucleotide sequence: TGTGCCAGCAGTATACAGGGTGGTACGCAGTATTTT.

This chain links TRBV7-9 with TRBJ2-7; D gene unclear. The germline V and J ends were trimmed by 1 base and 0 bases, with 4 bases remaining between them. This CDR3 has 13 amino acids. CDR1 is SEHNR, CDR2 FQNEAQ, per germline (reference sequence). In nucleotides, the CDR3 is TGTGCCAGCAGCTTAGGACTCTCCTACGAGCAGTACTTC. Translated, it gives CASSLGLSYEQYF. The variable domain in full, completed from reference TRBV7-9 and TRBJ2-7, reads DTGVSQNPRHKITKRGQNVTFRCDPISEHNRLYWYRQTLGQGPEFLTYFQNEAQLEKSRLLSDRFSAERPKGSFSTLEIQRTEQGDSAMYLCASSLGLSYEQYFGPGTRLTVT.

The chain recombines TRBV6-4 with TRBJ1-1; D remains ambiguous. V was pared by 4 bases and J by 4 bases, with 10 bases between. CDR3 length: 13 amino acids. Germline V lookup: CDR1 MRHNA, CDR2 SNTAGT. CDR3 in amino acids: CASSATGSTEAFF. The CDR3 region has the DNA TGTGCCAGCAGTGCGACGGGTAGCACTGAAGCTTTCTTT.

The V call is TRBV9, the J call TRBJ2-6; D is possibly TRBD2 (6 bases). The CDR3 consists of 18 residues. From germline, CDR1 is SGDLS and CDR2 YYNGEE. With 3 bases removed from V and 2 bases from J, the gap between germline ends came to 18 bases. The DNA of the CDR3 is TGTGCCAGCAGCGCCCAAGTGGGGGGTTTGACTGGGGCCAACGTCCTGACTTTC. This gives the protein CASSAQVGGLTGANVLTF.

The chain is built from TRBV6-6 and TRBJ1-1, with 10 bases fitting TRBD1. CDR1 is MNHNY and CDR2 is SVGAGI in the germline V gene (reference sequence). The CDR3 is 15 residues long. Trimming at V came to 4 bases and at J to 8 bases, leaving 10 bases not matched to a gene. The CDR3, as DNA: TGTGCCAGCAGTTTCCAGGGACAGGGGACTATAGAAGCTTTCTTT. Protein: CASSFQGQGTIEAFF.

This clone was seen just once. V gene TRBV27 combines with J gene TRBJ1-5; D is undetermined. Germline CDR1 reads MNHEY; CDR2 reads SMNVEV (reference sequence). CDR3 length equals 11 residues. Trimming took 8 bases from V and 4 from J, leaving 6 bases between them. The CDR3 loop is CASGRNQPQHF. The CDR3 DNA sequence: TGTGCCAGCGGGCGGAATCAGCCCCAGCATTTT.

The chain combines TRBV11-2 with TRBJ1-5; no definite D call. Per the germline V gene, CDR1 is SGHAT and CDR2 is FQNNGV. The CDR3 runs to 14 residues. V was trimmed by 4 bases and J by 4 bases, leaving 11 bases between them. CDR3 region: CASSSGLPNQPQHF. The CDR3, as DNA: TGTGCCAGCAGCTCTGGACTGCCGAATCAGCCCCAGCATTTT.

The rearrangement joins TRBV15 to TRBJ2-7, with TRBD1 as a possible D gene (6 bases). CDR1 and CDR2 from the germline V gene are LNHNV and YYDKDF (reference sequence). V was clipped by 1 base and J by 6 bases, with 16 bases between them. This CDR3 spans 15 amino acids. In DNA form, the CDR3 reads TGTGCCACCAGCAGAGGGGACATCGAGAGGGGCGAGCAGTACTTC. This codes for CATSRGDIERGEQYF.

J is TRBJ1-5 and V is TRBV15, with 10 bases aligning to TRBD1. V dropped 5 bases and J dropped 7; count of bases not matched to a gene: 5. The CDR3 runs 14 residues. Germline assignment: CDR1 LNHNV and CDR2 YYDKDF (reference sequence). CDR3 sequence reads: CATSGQGEFQPQHF. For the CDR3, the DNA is TGTGCCACCAGCGGACAGGGGGAGTTCCAGCCCCAGCATTTT.

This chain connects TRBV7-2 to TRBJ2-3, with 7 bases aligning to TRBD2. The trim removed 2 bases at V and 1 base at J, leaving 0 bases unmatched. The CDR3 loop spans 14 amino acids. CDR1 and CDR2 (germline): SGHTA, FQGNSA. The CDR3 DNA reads TGTGCCAGCAGCTTACTAGCGGGCACAGATACGCAGTATTTT. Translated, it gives CASSLLAGTDTQYF.

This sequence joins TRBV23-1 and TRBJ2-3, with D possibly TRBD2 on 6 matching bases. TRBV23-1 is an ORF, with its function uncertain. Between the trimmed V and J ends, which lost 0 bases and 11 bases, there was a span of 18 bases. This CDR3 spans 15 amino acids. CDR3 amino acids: CASSQSPARLGRQYF. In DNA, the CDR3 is TGCGCCAGCAGTCAATCCCCCGCTCGACTAGGGAGGCAGTATTTT.

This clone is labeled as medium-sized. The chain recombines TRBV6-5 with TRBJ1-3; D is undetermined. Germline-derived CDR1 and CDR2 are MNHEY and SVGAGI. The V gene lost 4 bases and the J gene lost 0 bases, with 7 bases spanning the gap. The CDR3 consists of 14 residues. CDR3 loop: CASSLSGSGNTIYF. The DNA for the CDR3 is TGTGCCAGCAGTTTGAGTGGCTCTGGAAACACCATATATTTT.

The CDR3 loop reads CASSGVLSGNTIYF. The CDR3 DNA reads as TGTGCCAGCAGCGGGGTCCTTTCTGGAAACACCATATATTTT. The chain recombines TRBV9 with TRBJ1-3; D gene unclear. Trimming took off 3 bases at V and 1 base at J, with 8 bases between the two ends. The CDR3 has 14 residues. Germline CDR1 reads SGDLS; CDR2 reads YYNGEE. Full variable domain (missing parts from reference TRBV9 and TRBJ1-3): DSGVTQTPKHLITATGQRVTLRCSPRSGDLSVYWYQQSLDQGLQFLIQYYNGEERAKGNILERFSAQQFPDLHSELNLSSLELGDSALYFCASSGVLSGNTIYFGEGSWLTVV.

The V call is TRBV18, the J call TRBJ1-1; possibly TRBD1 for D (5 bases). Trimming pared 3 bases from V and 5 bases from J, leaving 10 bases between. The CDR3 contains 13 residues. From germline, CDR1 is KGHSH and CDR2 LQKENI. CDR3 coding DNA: TGTGCCAGCTCACCCCCTGGGGGGACTGAAGCTTTCTTT. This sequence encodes CASSPPGGTEAFF.

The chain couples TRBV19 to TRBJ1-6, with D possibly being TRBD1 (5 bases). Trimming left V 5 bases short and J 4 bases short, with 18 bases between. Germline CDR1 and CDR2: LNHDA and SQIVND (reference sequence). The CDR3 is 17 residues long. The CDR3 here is CASSPRQWLVYNSPLHF. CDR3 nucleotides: TGTGCCAGTAGTCCAAGACAGTGGTTAGTGTATAATTCACCCCTCCACTTT.

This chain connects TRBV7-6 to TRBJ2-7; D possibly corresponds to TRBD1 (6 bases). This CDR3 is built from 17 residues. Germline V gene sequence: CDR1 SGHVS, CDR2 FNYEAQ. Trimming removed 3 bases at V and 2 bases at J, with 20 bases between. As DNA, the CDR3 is TGTGCCAGCAGCTTTTTCCTTGGGGACACCTCCACCTACGAGCAGTACTTC. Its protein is CASSFFLGDTSTYEQYF.

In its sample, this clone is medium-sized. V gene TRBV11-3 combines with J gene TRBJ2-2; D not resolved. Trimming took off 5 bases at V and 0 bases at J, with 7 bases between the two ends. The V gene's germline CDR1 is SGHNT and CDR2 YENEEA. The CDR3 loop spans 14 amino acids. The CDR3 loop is CASSDNTNTGELFF. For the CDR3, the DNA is TGTGCCAGCAGCGATAATACGAACACCGGGGAGCTGTTTTTT.

Here the CDR3 reads CASSMGAAYNSPLHF. CDR3 DNA sequence: TGTGCCAGTAGTATGGGGGCTGCCTATAATTCACCCCTCCACTTT. The chain is built from TRBV19 and TRBJ1-6; tentatively, D is TRBD1 (6 bases). V was clipped by 3 bases and J by 2 bases, with 8 bases between them. CDR1 is LNHDA and CDR2 is SQIVND in the germline V gene (reference sequence). The CDR3 has 15 residues.